These 21 T cell receptor beta chains came from one sample sequenced in a study of shared clonotypes between healthy human individuals. Sequenced by immunoSEQ multiplex PCR; TCRdb stores in-frame clones only, minus some. The sample comprises 1,400,000 or so clones, around 98.5% of which are singletons, and roughly 0.35% rests with the top ten. The sequencing sample was made of naive CD4+ T cells sorted from blood. Subset: CD45RA+ positively selected. These receptor sequences come from a young man in good health.

The rearrangement joins TRBV2 to TRBJ2-2; no clear D. This CDR3 region has 17 residues. Trimming removed 1 base from V and 4 bases from J, with 16 bases in between. The germline gives CDR1 SNHLY, CDR2 FYNNEI. In DNA form, the CDR3 reads TGTGCCAGCAGTGAAGGCCCCCGTTCTGCCTCCACCGGGGAGCTGTTTTTT. Its translation: CASSEGPRSASTGELFF.

This clone is a singleton in its sample. The chain uses TRBV11-2 and TRBJ2-1, with D unclear. Trimming pared 2 bases from V and 0 bases from J, leaving 20 bases between. The V gene's germline CDR1 is SGHAT and CDR2 FQNNGV. The CDR3 extends over 19 amino acids. CDR3 DNA sequence: TGTGCCAGCAGCTTAAGAAGCCGTGCGACACTTGGCTCCTACAATGAGCAGTTCTTC. Protein product: CASSLRSRATLGSYNEQFF.

A word on this clone: This specimen includes other DNA sequences encoding the same CDR3. V and J are TRBV4-2 and TRBJ2-7; the D is unclear. The V end lost 0 bases, the J end lost 3 bases, and 0 bases lay between the germline ends. Germline V gives CDR1 LGHNA, CDR2 YNFKEQ. The CDR3 extends over 11 amino acids. CDR3 in amino acids: CASSQDYEQYF. CDR3 in DNA: TGTGCCAGCAGCCAAGACTACGAGCAGTACTTC.

The genes are TRBV12-5 and TRBJ2-2; 11 bases agree with TRBD2. Germline loops: CDR1 LGHNT, CDR2 FRNRAP. The CDR3 extends over 20 amino acids. Trimming removed 2 bases from V and 4 bases from J; junction bases left unmatched: 15. The CDR3 spells CASGLLTPGGLAVFTGELFF. The CDR3, as DNA: TGTGCTAGTGGTTTGCTAACCCCCGGGGGACTAGCGGTTTTCACCGGGGAGCTGTTTTTT.

The chain joins TRBV4-2 to TRBJ2-7; the match to TRBD1 covers 7 bases. Per germline, CDR1 LGHNA and CDR2 YNFKEQ. There are 16 residues in the CDR3. Trimming cost V 4 bases and J 3 bases; bases outside gene matches: 12. CDR3 protein: CASSPGQAATIYEQYF. DNA of the CDR3: TGTGCCAGCAGCCCCGGACAGGCGGCGACCATCTACGAGCAGTACTTC.

This clone was seen a single time. The CDR3 here is CASSFRGGTGNTIYF. The CDR3 bases are TGTGCCAGCAGCTTTAGAGGGGGAACTGGAAACACCATATATTTT. V gene TRBV5-4 combines with J gene TRBJ1-3; weak D call: TRBD1 (6 bases). The CDR3 spans 15 residues. Trimming removed 2 bases from V and 2 bases from J, with 11 bases in between. The germline V gene encodes CDR1 SGHNT and CDR2 YYREEE (reference sequence). The full variable domain, its missing parts supplied by reference TRBV5-4 and TRBJ1-3, is ETGVTQSPTHLIKTRGQQVTLRCSSQSGHNTVSWYQQALGQGPQFIFQYYREEENGRGNFPPRFSGLQFPNYSSELNVNALELDDSALYLCASSFRGGTGNTIYFGEGSWLTVV.

In this sample, this clone turned up once. The chain carries TRBV11-2 and TRBJ2-2; tentatively, D is TRBD2 (5 bases). V was cut by 1 base and J by 6 bases, with 9 bases left in between. Germline CDR1 is SGHAT and CDR2 is FQNNGV. The CDR3 contains 14 residues. CDR3 in amino acids: CASSLVLEAGELFF. CDR3 coding DNA: TGTGCCAGCAGCTTAGTTTTGGAGGCCGGGGAGCTGTTTTTT. The complete variable domain, with remaining parts taken from reference TRBV11-2 and TRBJ2-2, reads EAGVAQSPRYKIIEKRQSVAFWCNPISGHATLYWYQQILGQGPKLLIQFQNNGVVDDSQLPKDRFSAERLKGVDSTLKIQPAKLEDSAVYLCASSLVLEAGELFFGEGSRLTVL.

V is TRBV5-4 and J is TRBJ2-3; D may match TRBD1 or TRBD2 (5 bases each). CDR1 is SGHNT and CDR2 is YYREEE in the germline V gene (reference sequence). The CDR3 is 16 residues long. V was trimmed by 4 bases and J by 5 bases, leaving 20 bases between them. The CDR3 DNA follows: TGTGCCAGCAGCGGAATCGGGGACGTGATTAAAGATACGCAGTATTTT. Protein: CASSGIGDVIKDTQYF. Combining the CDR3 with reference TRBV5-4 and TRBJ2-3 gives the whole variable domain ETGVTQSPTHLIKTRGQQVTLRCSSQSGHNTVSWYQQALGQGPQFIFQYYREEENGRGNFPPRFSGLQFPNYSSELNVNALELDDSALYLCASSGIGDVIKDTQYFGPGTRLTVL.

CDR3 in amino acids: CASSDLIESYEQYF. CDR3 nucleotides: TGTGCCAGCAGTGATCTGATCGAGTCCTACGAGCAGTACTTC. The V and J genes are TRBV2 and TRBJ2-7; D uncertain. Germline loops: CDR1 SNHLY, CDR2 FYNNEI. CDR3 length equals 14 residues. Deletions cut 3 bases from V and 1 base from J, with 10 bases between.

This chain uses TRBV28 with TRBJ1-5; no firm D call. Germline CDR1 and CDR2: MDHEN and SYDVKM. Trimming stripped 6 bases from V and 9 bases from J, with 12 bases between. The CDR3 consists of 12 residues. CDR3: CASSAGPVPQHF. CDR3 nucleotides: TGTGCCAGCAGCGCTGGACCAGTGCCCCAGCATTTT.

The rearrangement joins TRBV7-2 to TRBJ1-5; the D is unclear. This CDR3 has 15 residues. V was shortened by 5 bases and J by 0 bases, with 11 bases between the two germline ends. Germline CDR1 and CDR2: SGHTA and FQGNSA. The CDR3 bases are TGTGCCAGCAGCACCAAAGTGGATAGCAATCAGCCCCAGCATTTT. It translates to CASSTKVDSNQPQHF.

About this clone: At the DNA level, this CDR3 is encoded by other sequences in the same sample as well. The CDR3: CASSVRGSYNEQFF. As DNA, the CDR3 is TGTGCCAGCAGCGTAAGAGGTAGTTACAATGAGCAGTTCTTC. V usage is TRBV9 and J usage is TRBJ2-1, with D unresolved. The CDR3 length is 14 residues. V was shortened by 1 base and J by 4 bases, with 9 bases between the two germline ends. Germline V gene lookup returns CDR1 SGDLS and CDR2 YYNGEE.

This chain uses TRBV2 with TRBJ2-2; D unclear. The V gene lost 3 bases and the J gene lost 7 bases, with 3 bases spanning the gap. There are 11 residues in the CDR3. CDR1 and CDR2 (germline): SNHLY, FYNNEI. The CDR3 nucleotides are TGTGCCAGCAGTGATGACGGGGAGCTGTTTTTT. Its translation: CASSDDGELFF.

CDR3 bases: TGTGCCAGCAGTAACACTAGGGATCAGCCCCAGCATTTT. This encodes CASSNTRDQPQHF. The rearrangement joins TRBV28 to TRBJ1-5; no reliable D call. Germline CDR1 and CDR2: MDHEN and SYDVKM. The ends were cut back, 5 bases at V and 5 bases at J, with 10 bases in the middle. This CDR3 contains 13 residues.

The chain combines TRBV9 with TRBJ2-2, with D perhaps TRBD2 (6 bases). V was clipped by 3 bases and J by 6 bases, with 12 bases between them. Germline V gives CDR1 SGDLS, CDR2 YYNGEE. The CDR3 extends over 14 amino acids. CDR3 in amino acids: CASSALTRPGELFF. The CDR3 DNA reads as TGTGCCAGCAGCGCCCTGACTAGGCCCGGGGAGCTGTTTTTT.

As concerns this clone: The junction departs from the called germline gene at one end, perhaps through a read error. This chain connects TRBV9 to TRBJ1-3, with a weak D call TRBD1 (5 bases). Germline V CDR1 and CDR2: SGDLS, YYNGEE. The CDR3 consists of 14 residues. The CDR3 reads CASSVDSAGNTIYF. In DNA, the CDR3 is TGCGCCAGCAGCGTAGACAGTGCCGGAAACACCATATATTTT.

V is TRBV7-2 and J is TRBJ2-1; TRBD1 or TRBD2 may be the D gene (5 bases each). The CDR3 spans 16 residues. V was shortened by 1 base and J by 5 bases, with 15 bases between the two germline ends. CDR1 and CDR2 (germline): SGHTA, FQGNSA. This CDR3 reads CASSLVRDVSHNEQFF. The CDR3 DNA follows: TGTGCCAGCAGCTTAGTTAGGGACGTTTCCCACAATGAGCAGTTCTTC.

Here the CDR3 DNA reads TGTGCCAGCAGTCGCGACGGAGGGTACTCTGAAGCTTTCTTT. The encoded protein is CASSRDGGYSEAFF. The V and J genes are TRBV5-4 and TRBJ1-1; D gene ambiguous. The CDR3 length is 14 residues. V lost 5 bases to trimming and J lost 6 bases, with 17 bases between them. The germline V gene has CDR1 SGHNT and CDR2 YYREEE (reference sequence).

This sequence joins TRBV7-9 and TRBJ2-3, with 11 bases matching TRBD1. There are 16 residues in the CDR3. Germline trimming cut 5 bases from V and 3 bases from J; bases unmatched to any gene: 7. The germline V gene has CDR1 SEHNR and CDR2 FQNEAQ (reference sequence). CDR3 DNA: TGTGCCAGCAGCCCACCGGGACAGGGGGTTACAGATACGCAGTATTTT. Protein: CASSPPGQGVTDTQYF.

The CDR3 region is CASSWGLAGADTQYF. The CDR3 DNA reads TGCGCCAGCAGCTGGGGACTAGCGGGGGCAGATACGCAGTATTTT. V and J are TRBV5-1 and TRBJ2-3, with TRBD2 matching 14 bases. Germline assignment: CDR1 SGHRS and CDR2 YFSETQ. The CDR3 has 15 residues. The junction had 1 base not matched to a gene; V was cut back by 3 bases and J by 4 bases.

This clone came up once. The chain recombines TRBV4-1 with TRBJ2-5; 11 positions agree with TRBD2. CDR3 length equals 15 residues. Trimming cost V 4 bases and J 5 bases; bases outside gene matches: 6. The germline V gene has CDR1 MGHRA and CDR2 YSYEKL. The CDR3 sequence: CASSPLAGGGETQYF. The CDR3 coding sequence is TGCGCCAGCAGCCCGCTAGCGGGAGGTGGCGAGACCCAGTACTTC.